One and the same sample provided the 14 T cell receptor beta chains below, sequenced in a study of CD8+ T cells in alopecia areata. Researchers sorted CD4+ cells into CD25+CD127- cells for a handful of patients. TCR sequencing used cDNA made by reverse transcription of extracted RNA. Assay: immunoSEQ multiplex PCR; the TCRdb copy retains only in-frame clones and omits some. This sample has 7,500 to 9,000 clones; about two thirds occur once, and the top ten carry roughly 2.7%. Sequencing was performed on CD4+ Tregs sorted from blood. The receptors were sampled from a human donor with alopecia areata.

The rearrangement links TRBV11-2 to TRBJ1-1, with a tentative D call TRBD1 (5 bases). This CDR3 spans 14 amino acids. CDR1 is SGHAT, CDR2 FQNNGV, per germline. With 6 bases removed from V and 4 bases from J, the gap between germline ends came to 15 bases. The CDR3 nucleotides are TGTGCCAGCAGTTCCGACCCCGGGGGCACTGAAGCTTTCTTT. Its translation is CASSSDPGGTEAFF.

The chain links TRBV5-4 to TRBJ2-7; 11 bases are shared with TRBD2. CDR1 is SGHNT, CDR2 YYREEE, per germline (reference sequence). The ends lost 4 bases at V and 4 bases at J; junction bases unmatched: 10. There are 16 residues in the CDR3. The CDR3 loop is CASSANSGRAGYEQYF. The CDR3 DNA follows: TGTGCCAGCAGCGCCAATAGCGGGAGGGCCGGTTACGAGCAGTACTTC.

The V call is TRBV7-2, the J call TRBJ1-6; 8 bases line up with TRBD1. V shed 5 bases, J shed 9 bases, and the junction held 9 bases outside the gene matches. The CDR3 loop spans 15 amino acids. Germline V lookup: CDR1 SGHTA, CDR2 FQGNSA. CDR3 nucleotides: TGTGCCAGCAGCCCCCGACAGGGGCCTGCTTCACCCCTCCACTTT. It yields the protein CASSPRQGPASPLHF. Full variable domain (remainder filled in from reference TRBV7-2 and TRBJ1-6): GAGVSQSPSNKVTEKGKDVELRCDPISGHTALYWYRQSLGQGLEFLIYFQGNSAPDKSGLPSDRFSAERTGGSVSTLTIQRTQQEDSAVYLCASSPRQGPASPLHFGNGTRLTVT.

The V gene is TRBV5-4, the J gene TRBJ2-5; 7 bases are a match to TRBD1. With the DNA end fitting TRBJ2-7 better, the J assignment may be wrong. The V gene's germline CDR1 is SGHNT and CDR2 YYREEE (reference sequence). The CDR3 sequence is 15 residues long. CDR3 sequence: CASSFPGQRRFEQYF. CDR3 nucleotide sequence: TGTGCCAGCAGCTTTCCGGGACAGCGTAGATTCGAGCAGTACTTC.

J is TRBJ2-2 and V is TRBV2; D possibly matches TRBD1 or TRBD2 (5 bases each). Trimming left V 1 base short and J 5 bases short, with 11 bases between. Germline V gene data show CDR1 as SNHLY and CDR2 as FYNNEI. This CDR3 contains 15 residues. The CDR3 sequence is CASSEVGRETGELFF. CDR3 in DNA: TGTGCCAGCAGTGAAGTAGGCAGGGAGACCGGGGAGCTGTTTTTT. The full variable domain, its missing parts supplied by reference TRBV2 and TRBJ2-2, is EPEVTQTPSHQVTQMGQEVILRCVPISNHLYFYWYRQILGQKVEFLVSFYNNEISEKSEIFDDQFSVERPDGSNFTLKIRSTKLEDSAMYFCASSEVGRETGELFFGEGSRLTVL.

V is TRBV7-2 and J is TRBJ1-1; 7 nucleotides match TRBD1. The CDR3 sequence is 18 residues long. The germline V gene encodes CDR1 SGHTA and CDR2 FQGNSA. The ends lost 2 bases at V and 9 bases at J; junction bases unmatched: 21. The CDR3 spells CASSLIPARGAGGTKAFF. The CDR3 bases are TGTGCCAGCAGCTTAATCCCCGCGAGGGGCGCAGGGGGGACTAAAGCTTTCTTT.

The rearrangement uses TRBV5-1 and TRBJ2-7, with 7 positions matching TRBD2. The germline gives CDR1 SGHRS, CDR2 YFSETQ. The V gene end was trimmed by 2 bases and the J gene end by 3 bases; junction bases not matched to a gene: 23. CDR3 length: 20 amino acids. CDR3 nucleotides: TGCGCCAGCAGCTTCCCCATCATCGCCGCTAGCGGAGTGGGAAGCTACGAGCAGTACTTC. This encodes CASSFPIIAASGVGSYEQYF.

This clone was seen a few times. The CDR3, as DNA: TGTGCCAGCAGTAGGCCGGGACTAGCGGGCTCGGAGACCCAGTACTTC. It yields the protein CASSRPGLAGSETQYF. This chain links TRBV6-6 with TRBJ2-5, with 12 nucleotides matching TRBD2. Per the germline V gene, CDR1 is MNHNY and CDR2 is SVGAGI (reference sequence). The CDR3 spans 16 residues. J gave up 5 bases and V 5 bases, and 9 bases lay outside the gene matches.

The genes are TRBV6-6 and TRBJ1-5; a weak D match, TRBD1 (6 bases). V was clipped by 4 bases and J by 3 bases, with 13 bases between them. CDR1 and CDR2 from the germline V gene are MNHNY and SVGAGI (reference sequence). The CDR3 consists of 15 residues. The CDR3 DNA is TGTGCCAGCAGTTTTCTGGACAGCATCAATCAGCCCCAGCATTTT. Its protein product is CASSFLDSINQPQHF.

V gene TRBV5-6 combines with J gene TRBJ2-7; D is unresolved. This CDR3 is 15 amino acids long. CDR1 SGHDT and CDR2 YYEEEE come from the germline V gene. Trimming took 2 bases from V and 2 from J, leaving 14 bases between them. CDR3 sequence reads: CASSFGLLQPYEQYF. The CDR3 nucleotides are TGTGCCAGCAGCTTCGGTTTGTTACAGCCCTACGAGCAGTACTTC.

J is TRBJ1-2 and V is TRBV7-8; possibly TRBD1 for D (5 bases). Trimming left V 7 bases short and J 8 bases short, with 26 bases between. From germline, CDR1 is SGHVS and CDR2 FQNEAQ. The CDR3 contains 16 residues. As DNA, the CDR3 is TGTGCCAGCACCACCCTCCCGGGGCAAGGGCTCTGGGGCTACACCTTC. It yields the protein CASTTLPGQGLWGYTF.

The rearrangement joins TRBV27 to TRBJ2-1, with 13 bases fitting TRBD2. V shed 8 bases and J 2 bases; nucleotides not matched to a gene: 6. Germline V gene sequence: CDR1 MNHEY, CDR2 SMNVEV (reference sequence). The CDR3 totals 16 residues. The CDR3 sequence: CASVKLAGGPYNEQFF. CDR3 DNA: TGTGCCAGCGTGAAACTAGCGGGAGGGCCCTACAATGAGCAGTTCTTC.

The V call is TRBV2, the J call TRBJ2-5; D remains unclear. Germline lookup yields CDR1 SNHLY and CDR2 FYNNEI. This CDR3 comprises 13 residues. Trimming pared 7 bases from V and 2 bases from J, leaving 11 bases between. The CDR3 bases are TGTGCCAGCATCCGGCGGAATCAAGAGACCCAGTACTTC. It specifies CASIRRNQETQYF.

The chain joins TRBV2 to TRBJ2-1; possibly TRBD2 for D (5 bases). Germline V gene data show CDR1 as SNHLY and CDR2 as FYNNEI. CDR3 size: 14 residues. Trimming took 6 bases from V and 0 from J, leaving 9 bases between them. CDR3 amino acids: CASRVASSYNEQFF. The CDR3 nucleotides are TGTGCCAGCAGGGTAGCGAGCTCCTACAATGAGCAGTTCTTC. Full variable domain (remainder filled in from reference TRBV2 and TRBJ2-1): EPEVTQTPSHQVTQMGQEVILRCVPISNHLYFYWYRQILGQKVEFLVSFYNNEISEKSEIFDDQFSVERPDGSNFTLKIRSTKLEDSAMYFCASRVASSYNEQFFGPGTRLTVL.